This is a list of T cell receptor beta chains from one sample in a study of human T cells and chemical hapten exposure. MiXCR, run by TCRdb on the RACE reads, gives a single entry per CDR3 protein. The sample shows just over 90,000 distinct CDR3 sequences, approximately 9% of them seen only once. The material sequenced was whole blood. The receptors derive from a female donor in good health. Some clones in this sample may be carry-over from other donors' samples. CDR3s include the opening cysteine and the closing phenylalanine or tryptophan. D genes are given only for firm matches. Rows may omit the clone size; those that give it use once, few, many or a size class.

V: TRBV28; size: -; D: -; J: TRBJ2-7; DNA: TGTGCCAGCAGTTTAGGCCCCTCCGAGCAGTACTTC; CDR3: CASSLGPSEQYF
V: TRBV27; size: many; D: -; J: TRBJ2-5; DNA: TGTGCCAGCAATCGACTCGGAGGAGAGACCCAGTACTTC; CDR3: CASNRLGGETQYF
V: TRBV12-3/TRBV12-4; size: -; D: -; J: TRBJ1-5; DNA: TGTGCCAGCAGTTTAAAGGCGAATAATCAGCCCCAGCATTTT; CDR3: CASSLKANNQPQHF
V: TRBV5-5; size: few; D: -; J: TRBJ2-6; DNA: TGTGCCAGCAGCTCAGACAGCAGCTCTGGGGCCAACGTCCTGACTTTC; CDR3: CASSSDSSSGANVLTF
V: TRBV10-3; size: -; D: TRBD2; J: TRBJ2-3; DNA: TGTGCCATCAATGCGGGGGAGCGGGATACGCAGTATTTT; CDR3: CAINAGERDTQYF
V: TRBV29-1; size: -; D: TRBD2; J: TRBJ2-3; DNA: TGCAGCGTGAGAGGTAGCGGGAGCCCAGATACGCAGTATTTT; CDR3: CSVRGSGSPDTQYF
V: TRBV7-9; size: few; D: -; J: TRBJ2-7; DNA: TGTGCCAGCAGCTCGTCTGACGCCCTCTCCTACGAGCAGTACTTC; CDR3: CASSSSDALSYEQYF
V: TRBV12-5; size: -; D: -; J: TRBJ2-1; DNA: TGTGCTAGTGGTCCTGGTTGGAACAATGAGCAGTTCTTC; CDR3: CASGPGWNNEQFF
V: TRBV3-1; size: few; D: -; J: TRBJ2-7; DNA: TGTGCCAGCAGCCAAGAGGAAGAGCAGTACTTC; CDR3: CASSQEEEQYF
V: TRBV7-3; size: few; D: -; J: TRBJ1-3; DNA: TGTGCCAGCAGCTTACACCCTCCCTTATCTGGCGGAAACACCATATATTTT; CDR3: CASSLHPPLSGGNTIYF
V: TRBV28; size: -; D: -; J: TRBJ2-3; DNA: TGTGCCAGCAGTTTAGATGGGGGTACGCAGTATTTT; CDR3: CASSLDGGTQYF
V: TRBV5-1; size: few; D: TRBD1; J: TRBJ1-5; DNA: TGCGCCAGCAGCCCGGGACAGGGTCGCAATCAGCCCCAGCATTTT; CDR3: CASSPGQGRNQPQHF
V: TRBV2; size: many; D: TRBD1; J: TRBJ1-5; DNA: TGTGCCAGCAGCCAGCCAGGGGGGAATCAGCCCCAGCATTTT; CDR3: CASSQPGGNQPQHF
V: TRBV12-3/TRBV12-4; size: -; D: -; J: TRBJ2-1; DNA: TGTGCCAGCAGTTTAGTCCAGCTAAATGGGCAGTTCTTC; CDR3: CASSLVQLNGQFF
V: TRBV7-6; size: few; D: -; J: TRBJ1-6; DNA: TGTGCCAGCAGCTTAGATGGGACGTCACCCCTCCACTTT; CDR3: CASSLDGTSPLHF
V: TRBV11-2; size: few; D: -; J: TRBJ1-1; DNA: TGTGCCAGCAGCTTGTTCGCCTCTCGGGGGGCTTACACTGAAGCTTTCTTT; CDR3: CASSLFASRGAYTEAFF
V: TRBV9; size: -; D: -; J: TRBJ2-1; DNA: TGTGCCAGCAGCTCCCCCGGGTTCAATGAGCAGTTCTTC; CDR3: CASSSPGFNEQFF
V: TRBV5-1; size: few; D: -; J: TRBJ2-5; DNA: TGCGCCAGCAGCTTAGGAGGGGTCACCCGAGAGACCCAGTACTTC; CDR3: CASSLGGVTRETQYF
V: TRBV20-1; size: many; D: TRBD2; J: TRBJ2-1; DNA: TGCAGTGCTAGAGATGTCGGGGTAGCGGGAAAATCCTACAATGAGCAGTTCTTC; CDR3: CSARDVGVAGKSYNEQFF
V: TRBV14; size: -; D: -; J: TRBJ2-7; DNA: TGTGCCAGCAGCCAATCAGGGCCCTCCTACGAGCAGTACTTC; CDR3: CASSQSGPSYEQYF
V: TRBV5-1; size: -; D: -; J: TRBJ2-3; DNA: TGCGCCAGCAGCTTCGACGGGGTTGGTACGCAGTATTTT; CDR3: CASSFDGVGTQYF
V: TRBV5-4; size: -; D: TRBD1; J: TRBJ2-1; DNA: TGTGCCAGCAGCGCGGCGCACAGGGGTAACTACAATGAGCAGTTCTTC; CDR3: CASSAAHRGNYNEQFF
V: TRBV20-1; size: many; D: -; J: TRBJ2-3; DNA: TGCAGTGCTAGGAGGGCAGACATTTCTACAGATACGCAGTATTTT; CDR3: CSARRADISTDTQYF
V: TRBV28; size: -; D: -; J: TRBJ2-6; DNA: TGTGCCAGCAGTTTATTCCGGGTATCAGCCCGTGGGGCCAACGTCCTGACTTTC; CDR3: CASSLFRVSARGANVLTF
V: TRBV28; size: few; D: TRBD1; J: TRBJ1-5; DNA: TGTGCCAGCAGAGGGGACAGGTCCGTTCATCAGCCCCAGCATTTT; CDR3: CASRGDRSVHQPQHF
V: TRBV6-1; size: many; D: -; J: TRBJ1-2; DNA: TGTGCCAGCAGTGAAGGGGGGAGAAGTAACTATGGCTACACCTTC; CDR3: CASSEGGRSNYGYTF